This T cell receptor beta chain was sequenced in a study of blood T cell repertoires in COVID-19 (dated by TCRdb to about 2020). As for the study more broadly: Samples covering the acute and convalescent phases of COVID-19 were provided by collaborators in the United States, Italy and Spain. The samples were drawn from two sources: the first 160 participants of the ongoing ImmuneRACE study, and 1,254 subjects contributed by 6 global collaborators. HLA class I and class II types, where available, came from metadata supplied by the sample provider rather than from assay-based typing. Deeply sampled blood TCRbeta repertoires from subjects exposed to, actively infected with, or recovered from COVID-19 were included in the dataset. Nearly every sample came with metadata listing a de-identified subject ID, COVID-19 status, age in years and sex. The repertoires were made available in a free public database intended to serve as a resource for research on the immune response to SARS-CoV-2. The material from the prospective study consisted of cDNA or gDNA derived from T cells, B-cell-depleted T cells, or PBMCs.

From the cysteine up to the phenylalanine, the CDR3 has a length of 14 residues. CDR3 DNA only is kept here, 42 bases in frame from base 1. The junction carries 9 bases between V and J, which are trimmed by 1 base and 2 bases respectively. Sequences MDHEN (CDR1) and SYDVKM (CDR2) are obtained from the germline V gene. Study-wide conclusions, independent of this receptor: Clinical and demographic metadata were provided uncurated, with the amount varying by source and participant.

This clone was detected only a few times. Its antigen is still unknown. No qualities accompany the bases; no much larger clone lies one base away. Collaborating institutions collected whole blood in K2EDTA tubes following their own protocols. For TCRbeta analysis, collaborators shipped samples in one of three forms: frozen whole blood, isolated PBMCs, or DNA extracted from either of those sample types. TCRbeta CDR3 regions were amplified from genomic DNA using the immunoSEQ Assay, a bias-controlled multiplex PCR. The authors' analysis ran thus. The number of nucleated cells in each sample was estimated from the amplification of reference gene primers within the assay. To quantify the absolute abundance of each unique TCRbeta CDR3 rearrangement, sequence reads were collapsed and filtered. For each sample, productive Simpson clonality was calculated as the square root of Simpson's diversity index across productive rearrangements. The immuneACCESS repertoire file appears here via TCRdb, limited to in-frame rearrangements. These files lack a portion of the clones; in checked studies, under half of the deficit traces to unresolved V genes, and the cause of the others is not known. V and J calls plus clone size are reproduced from that table; the DNA served to infer D and trimming. The sample contains roughly 81,000 clones, roughly 89% of them found a single time. Under 2.5% of the sample comes from the top ten.

Rearrangement joined TRBV28 to TRBJ2-7; the D gene assignment is ambiguous. The clonotype originates from a woman aged 45 to 65 in a cohort sampled during active COVID-19. Sequencing was done on a sample of peripheral blood. In nucleotide form, the sequence is TGTGCCAGCAGTTTATCCCAAAAAACCTACGAGCAGTACTTC. Its coded protein is CASSLSQKTYEQYF.